The next 20 T cell receptor beta chains were all read from a single sample in a study of CD8 T cells in Susac syndrome. RNA amounts of about 0.45 to 1 ug underwent reverse transcription with random hexamers. TCRdb independently ran MiXCR on the immunoSEQ multiplex PCR reads; one entry per CDR3 protein. The repertoire holds about 140,000 distinct CDR3 sequences, with roughly 96% as singletons. Input material: CD4+ T cells from PBMCs. Receptors were obtained from a human donor with multiple sclerosis.

This sequence joins TRBV7-2 and TRBJ1-1, with TRBD1 identical over 7 bases. The CDR3 contains 15 residues. The junction had 8 bases not matched to a gene; V was cut back by 3 bases and J by 4 bases. Looked up from germline, CDR1 is SGHTA and CDR2 is FQGNSA. As DNA, the CDR3 is TGTGCCAGCAGCTTCGAGGGACAGATACTCACTGAAGCTTTCTTT. It encodes CASSFEGQILTEAFF.

This chain uses TRBV3-1 with TRBJ1-2, with no clear D. The CDR3 contains 11 residues. Trimming took 4 bases from V and 7 from J, leaving 7 bases between them. Germline assignment: CDR1 LGHDT and CDR2 YNNKEL (reference sequence). The CDR3 bases are TGTGCCAGCAGCCTGGATGGTGGCTACACCTTC. It codes for CASSLDGGYTF. Full variable domain (missing parts from reference TRBV3-1 and TRBJ1-2): DTAVSQTPKYLVTQMGNDKSIKCEQNLGHDTMYWYKQDSKKFLKIMFSYNNKELIINETVPNRFSPKSPDKAHLNLHINSLELGDSAVYFCASSLDGGYTFGSGTRLTVV.

V gene TRBV3-1 combines with J gene TRBJ2-7; the D gene is possibly TRBD2 (5 bases). The CDR3 sequence is 16 residues long. Trimming pared 1 base from V and 1 base from J, leaving 14 bases between. CDR1 is LGHDT, CDR2 YNNKEL, per germline (reference sequence). The CDR3 DNA follows: TGTGCCAGCAGCCAAGTCTCTTCCGGGATGTCCTACGAGCAGTACTTC. Residues: CASSQVSSGMSYEQYF.

This rearrangement joins TRBV4-3 to TRBJ2-7; D call uncertain. The V end lost 1 base, the J end lost 2 bases, and 9 bases lay between the germline ends. This CDR3 is 14 amino acids long. Germline CDR1 is LGHNA and CDR2 is YSLEER. The CDR3 nucleotides are TGCGCCAGCAGCCAAGGGGTCACTACCTACGAGCAGTACTTC. Residues: CASSQGVTTYEQYF.

In nucleotides, the CDR3 is TGTGCCAGCAGCCCCCGGGGCGGGAGTTCCCACGAGCAGTACTTC. Its protein product is CASSPRGGSSHEQYF. V is TRBV9 and J is TRBJ2-7; 7 nucleotides line up with TRBD2. The CDR3 covers 15 residues. The V segment lost 4 bases and the J segment 5 bases; nucleotides outside the gene matches: 12. Germline V gene sequence: CDR1 SGDLS, CDR2 YYNGEE.

The rearrangement joins TRBV7-6 to TRBJ2-5, with D possibly being TRBD2 (6 bases). Germline V CDR1 and CDR2: SGHVS, FNYEAQ. Trimming took off 6 bases at V and 1 base at J, with 21 bases between the two ends. The CDR3 is 17 amino acids. The CDR3 DNA sequence: TGTGCCAGCAGATCATGTATGTTAGCGGAGGGCCAAGAGACCCAGTACTTC. Translating gives CASRSCMLAEGQETQYF.

This chain joins TRBV4-3 and TRBJ1-2; D not certain. Looked up from germline, CDR1 is LGHNA and CDR2 is YSLEER. CDR3 length: 17 residues. Trimming pared 1 base from V and 0 bases from J, leaving 15 bases between. CDR3: CASSQVQRERANYGYTF. CDR3 nucleotide sequence: TGCGCCAGCAGCCAAGTCCAGAGAGAGCGAGCTAACTATGGCTACACCTTC.

This clonotype was observed once. The chain is built from TRBV5-4 and TRBJ2-3; TRBD2 matches at 7 bases. Germline V gene data show CDR1 as SGHNT and CDR2 as YYREEE (reference sequence). The CDR3 has 15 residues. V lost 4 bases, J lost 2 bases, and 7 bases stayed unmatched. CDR3 bases: TGTGCCAGCAGCCATCGCGGGAGTTCCACAGATACGCAGTATTTT. It translates to CASSHRGSSTDTQYF.

The V call is TRBV30, the J call TRBJ1-1; D might be TRBD1 (5 bases). Germline assignment: CDR1 GTSNPN and CDR2 SVGIG (reference sequence). The CDR3 loop spans 13 amino acids. Trimming stripped 1 base from V and 1 base from J, with 7 bases between. In DNA form, the CDR3 reads TGTGCCTGGAGTGGGAGGGGGAACACTGAAGCTTTCTTT. Amino acid sequence: CAWSGRGNTEAFF. The full variable domain, with the rest looked up from reference TRBV30 and TRBJ1-1, is SQTIHQWPATLVQPVGSPLSLECTVEGTSNPNLYWYRQAAGRGLQLLFYSVGIGQISSEVPQNLSASRPQDRQFILSSKKLLLSDSGFYLCAWSGRGNTEAFFGQGTRLTVV.

This clonotype was counted a single time. This chain links TRBV28 with TRBJ2-6; D gene ambiguous. Germline CDR1 MDHEN, CDR2 SYDVKM. Trimming pared 5 bases from V and 0 bases from J, leaving 8 bases between. The length of the CDR3 is 15 residues. In nucleotides, the CDR3 is TGTGCCAGCAGTCCCAGTGGCTCTGGGGCCAACGTCCTGACTTTC. It specifies CASSPSGSGANVLTF.

The chain uses TRBV20-1 and TRBJ2-1; TRBD2 is a possible D gene (7 bases). This CDR3 contains 12 residues. Trimming stripped 6 bases from V and 2 bases from J, with 8 bases between. Germline CDR1 is DFQATT and CDR2 is SNEGSKA (reference sequence). DNA for the CDR3: TGCAGTGCCGGGGGGCCCTACAATGAGCAGTTCTTC. It encodes CSAGGPYNEQFF.

V gene TRBV3-1 combines with J gene TRBJ2-7; 8 bases line up with TRBD2. CDR3 size: 16 residues. Germline V lookup: CDR1 LGHDT, CDR2 YNNKEL (reference sequence). V lost 1 base, J lost 1 base, and 6 bases stayed unmatched. The CDR3 here is CASSQGRLAGSYEQYF. CDR3 nucleotides: TGTGCCAGCAGCCAAGGAAGATTAGCGGGATCCTACGAGCAGTACTTC.

The chain uses TRBV28 and TRBJ2-3; 8 bases match TRBD2. The trim removed 5 bases at V and 3 bases at J, leaving 4 bases unmatched. Per the germline V gene, CDR1 is MDHEN and CDR2 is SYDVKM. The CDR3 loop spans 14 amino acids. This CDR3 is CASSAGGATDTQYF. The DNA for the CDR3 is TGTGCCAGCAGTGCGGGGGGCGCAACAGATACGCAGTATTTT.

CDR3 sequence (DNA): TGTGCCAGCAGCCGCCAACAGGGCTACGAGCAGTACTTC. It specifies CASSRQQGYEQYF. The V call is TRBV3-1, the J call TRBJ2-7, with D possibly being TRBD1 (6 bases). CDR1 is LGHDT and CDR2 is YNNKEL in the germline V gene (reference sequence). Trimming removed 4 bases from V and 3 bases from J, with 10 bases in between. This CDR3 spans 13 amino acids.

The chain employs TRBV6-1 and TRBJ2-3, with D tentatively TRBD2 (5 bases). Germline V gene lookup returns CDR1 MNHNS and CDR2 SASEGT. The V end lost 2 bases, the J end lost 4 bases, and 16 bases lay between the germline ends. The CDR3 sequence is 16 residues long. The CDR3 DNA sequence: TGTGCCAGCAGTGAACGGAGGTTCTCTATGGCAGATACGCAGTATTTT. It translates to CASSERRFSMADTQYF.

The V and J genes are TRBV3-1 and TRBJ2-5; the D gene is possibly TRBD1 (6 bases). Trimming cost V 1 base and J 4 bases, with 13 bases left between them. The CDR3 runs to 15 residues. CDR1 is LGHDT and CDR2 is YNNKEL in the germline V gene (reference sequence). CDR3 residues: CASSQGPGQLETQYF. The CDR3 DNA reads TGTGCCAGCAGCCAAGGTCCCGGACAGCTAGAGACCCAGTACTTC.

The chain combines TRBV20-1 with TRBJ1-2, with D unresolved. The V and J ends lost 1 base and 8 bases respectively, with 14 bases between them. Germline CDR1 reads DFQATT; CDR2 reads SNEGSKA (reference sequence). This CDR3 region has 13 residues. The CDR3 is CSARGRSTWGYTF. DNA of the CDR3: TGCAGTGCTAGAGGAAGGTCGACCTGGGGCTACACCTTC.

The CDR3: CASSLTPDDQPQHF. CDR3 DNA: TGCGCCAGCAGCTTGACTCCCGACGATCAGCCCCAGCATTTT. J is TRBJ1-5 and V is TRBV5-1; D is ambiguous. Germline values: CDR1 SGHRS, CDR2 YFSETQ. The CDR3 runs 14 residues. The ends were cut back, 1 base at V and 5 bases at J, with 10 bases in the middle.

The chain carries TRBV20-1 and TRBJ2-1; 13 nucleotides match TRBD2. This CDR3 comprises 14 residues. The V gene's germline CDR1 is DFQATT and CDR2 SNEGSKA (reference sequence). Trimming took 5 bases from V and 8 from J; bases not matched to a gene: 6. The CDR3 bases are TGCAGTGCTGGGGGACTAGCGGGATTGTATGAGCAGTTCTTC. Amino acid sequence: CSAGGLAGLYEQFF.

The rearrangement joins TRBV3-1 to TRBJ1-2; D perhaps matches TRBD1 (6 bases). Germline V gene data show CDR1 as LGHDT and CDR2 as YNNKEL (reference sequence). V was shortened by 0 bases and J by 7 bases, with 12 bases between the two germline ends. The CDR3 is 14 amino acids. The CDR3 nucleotides are TGTGCCAGCAGCCAAGATAACAGGGCCGCTGGCTACACCTTC. Its protein product is CASSQDNRAAGYTF.